This TCR beta chain was sequenced in a study of CD8 T cells in ankylosing spondylitis. The CDR3 totals 13 residues. J lost 5 bases, V lost 7 bases, and 6 bases had no gene match. Germline V CDR1 and CDR2: SEHNR, FQNEAQ (reference sequence). On this clonotype: Its antigen is not identified.

For TCR beta, libraries came from quantitative 5'-RACE with molecular barcodes. TCRdb redid the calling of the 5' RACE reads with MiXCR, one entry per CDR3 protein. The data show 700,000 to 1,000,000 distinct CDR3 sequences, over 9.5% seen once. General study points: Clones linked with disease were CD8+ and fairly uncommon in the peripheral blood. Blood of patients with ankylosing spondylitis appeared to be characterized by a TCR beta motif of several highly homologous variants. A subset of motif variants has previously been described in the synovial fluid and blood of reactive arthritis. Disease-associated clones were reportedly significantly overrepresented in matched ankylosing spondylitis synovial fluid.

Material for sequencing was blood, either unsorted or a sorted T cell fraction (not recorded which). The genes are TRBV7-9 and TRBJ2-5; 8 bases agree with TRBD1. This receptor was identified in a male donor with ankylosing spondylitis. Here the CDR3 reads CASIYTGGETQYF. The CDR3 region has the DNA TGTGCCAGCATCTACACAGGGGGGGAGACCCAGTACTTC.